This T cell receptor beta chain was sequenced in a study of chemoradiotherapy in HPV16-positive cancers. Repertoires were sampled repeatedly during chemoradiotherapy. The CDR3 length is 15 residues. Germline V gene lookup returns CDR1 MGHDK and CDR2 SYGVNS. The V gene lost 1 base and the J gene lost 7 bases, with 14 bases spanning the gap. This clone is a singleton in its sample. Only in-frame clones appear in the TCRdb table, and some are missing; sequencing was by immunoSEQ multiplex PCR. This sample has approximately 11,000 clones, with roughly 70% found just once. The rearrangement uses TRBV25-1 and TRBJ2-1; no clear D gene. The sequence was obtained from a human donor with HPV-associated anogenital cancer. This sample was obtained from a patient who underwent chemoradiotherapy. The CDR3 region is CASSESLGTLNEQFF. The CDR3 DNA follows: TGTGCCAGCAGTGAATCCCTGGGAACCTTAAATGAGCAGTTCTTC.